These 6 T cell receptor beta chains were sequenced from one sample in a study of blood T cell repertoires in COVID-19. Some clones are missing from TCRdb's copy, which holds only in-frame ones; the method was immunoSEQ multiplex PCR. This repertoire shows fewer than 300,000 clones, roughly 80% found once; its top ten account for around a tenth. Sequenced material: peripheral blood. Source of these receptors: a woman in her 50s who had recovered from COVID-19.

The chain recombines TRBV19 with TRBJ2-3, with 8 positions matching TRBD2. Unmatched junction bases numbered 13, after V lost 7 bases and J lost 1 base. This CDR3 comprises 17 residues. In germline, CDR1 is LNHDA, CDR2 SQIVND (reference sequence). The CDR3 loop reads CASTDGRAGGGTDTQYF. Here the CDR3 DNA reads TGTGCCAGTACCGATGGGCGGGCGGGAGGTGGCACAGATACGCAGTATTTT.

The CDR3 region is CATSRDGLDLETQYF. CDR3 DNA sequence: TGTGCCACCAGCAGAGATGGTCTAGACTTGGAGACCCAGTACTTC. The V and J genes are TRBV15 and TRBJ2-5; D call uncertain. There are 15 residues in the CDR3. Germline CDR1 and CDR2: LNHNV and YYDKDF (reference sequence). V was trimmed by 0 bases and J by 5 bases, leaving 13 bases between them.

The chain uses TRBV7-9 and TRBJ1-2; D remains unclear. This CDR3 has 17 residues. V was cut by 0 bases and J by 6 bases, with 20 bases left in between. The germline CDR1 and CDR2 sequences are SEHNR and FQNEAQ (reference sequence). The CDR3 loop reads CASSLALVGVGRHGYTF. The CDR3 coding sequence is TGTGCCAGCAGCTTAGCTTTGGTCGGAGTAGGGAGGCATGGCTACACCTTC.

This clone was counted between two and nine times. This sequence joins TRBV18 and TRBJ1-5; a possible D gene is TRBD1 (5 bases). Looked up from germline, CDR1 is KGHSH and CDR2 is LQKENI. Trimming left V 6 bases short and J 3 bases short, with 15 bases between. The length of the CDR3 is 15 residues. Here the CDR3 DNA reads TGTGCCAGCTCCCCTCAGGAGGGGATCAATCAGCCCCAGCATTTT. It encodes CASSPQEGINQPQHF.

The chain carries TRBV9 and TRBJ2-5; possible D gene TRBD2, 6 bases. The CDR3 is 15 residues long. Germline CDR1 is SGDLS and CDR2 is YYNGEE. V gave up 0 bases and J gave up 4 bases, with 13 bases separating them. The CDR3 protein is CASSVGAGAGETQYF. In DNA form, the CDR3 reads TGTGCCAGCAGCGTAGGTGCAGGAGCGGGAGAGACCCAGTACTTC.

J is TRBJ1-4 and V is TRBV6-1, with 9 positions matching TRBD1. Trimming at V came to 1 base and at J to 8 bases, leaving 5 bases not matched to a gene. This CDR3 comprises 15 residues. CDR1 and CDR2 from the germline V gene are MNHNS and SASEGT. CDR3 nucleotides: TGTGCCAGCAGTGAAGAGGGACAGGGTAAAGAAAAACTGTTTTTT. It translates to CASSEEGQGKEKLFF.